The rows below give T cell receptor beta chains drawn from one sample of a study of blood T cells in healthy people across ages. TCRdb called the 5' RACE reads again in MiXCR, with one record for every CDR3 protein. Of some 850,000 distinct CDR3 sequences listed, under 30% were seen once; the top ten hold about 3%. The same data also contributed to another study, on T cells of mothers and their children.

Sequenced: blood. The origin of the receptors is a boy younger than 18 in good health. The CDR3 runs from the conserved cysteine through the conserved F or W. A D gene is named only where the DNA matches it firmly. Clone size is stated in some rows and not others, as once, few, many or a class when expanded.

CASSLGQASQPQHF	TGTGCCAGCAGCCTCGGGCAGGCCAGTCAGCCCCAGCATTTT	TRBJ1-5	few	.	TRBV6-1
CSALGGGGQETQYF	TGCAGTGCTCTCGGAGGGGGTGGCCAAGAGACCCAGTACTTC	TRBJ2-5	.	.	TRBV20-1
CASSLGGQGWEQYF	TGTGCCAGCAGCTTAGGGGGACAGGGCTGGGAGCAGTACTTC	TRBJ2-7	.	TRBD1	TRBV7-9
CTSSSPFSGFNEQFF	TGTACCAGCAGTTCCCCGTTCAGCGGGTTCAATGAGCAGTTCTTC	TRBJ2-1	.	.	TRBV6-5
CAWTPGGTYNEQFF	TGTGCCTGGACCCCGGGGGGGACCTACAATGAGCAGTTCTTC	TRBJ2-1	.	TRBD2	TRBV30
CASSNERQTLAKNIQYF	TGTGCCAGCAGCAATGAGCGACAGACTTTAGCCAAAAACATTCAGTACTTC	TRBJ2-4	.	.	TRBV21-1
CASSETTYSYEQFF	TGCGCCAGCAGTGAGACTACTTATAGTTATGAGCAGTTCTTC	TRBJ2-1	many	.	TRBV10-1
CASSPLVADEKLFF	TGTGCCAGCTCACCACTCGTGGCGGATGAAAAACTGTTTTTT	TRBJ1-4	few	.	TRBV18
CSAPRGSRYEQYF	TGCAGTGCTCCGCGGGGCTCCCGGTACGAGCAGTACTTC	TRBJ2-7	few	.	TRBV20-1
CASSFTRDSHSNQPQHF	TGTGCCAGTAGTTTCACCCGGGACAGTCATAGCAATCAGCCCCAGCATTTT	TRBJ1-5	.	TRBD1	TRBV19
CASSPPGLAGFTDTQYF	TGTGCCAGCAGCCCGCCGGGACTAGCGGGGTTCACAGATACGCAGTATTTT	TRBJ2-3	.	TRBD2	TRBV3-1
CASSLLSGTGELFF	TGTGCCAGCAGCTTACTTAGCGGGACCGGGGAGCTGTTTTTT	TRBJ2-2	few	TRBD2	TRBV7-3
CANALGNSYNEQFF	TGTGCCAACGCTCTGGGGAACTCCTACAATGAGCAGTTCTTC	TRBJ2-1	few	.	TRBV2
CASQLTNQETQYF	TGTGCCTCCCAGCTAACCAACCAAGAGACCCAGTACTTC	TRBJ2-5	few	.	TRBV2
CSLRRGFHNEQFF	TGCAGCCTCAGGAGGGGGTTCCACAATGAGCAGTTCTTC	TRBJ2-1	.	.	TRBV20-1
CASSDADMNTEAFF	TGTGCTAGCAGCGACGCGGATATGAACACTGAAGCTTTCTTT	TRBJ1-1	few	.	TRBV7-7
CASSRATGGNEQFF	TGTGCCAGCAGCCGGGCAACAGGGGGAAATGAGCAGTTCTTC	TRBJ2-1	.	TRBD1	TRBV7-9
CASSPLGRGETQYF	TGTGCCAGCAGCCCCTTAGGTCGAGGGGAGACCCAGTACTTC	TRBJ2-5	few	.	TRBV9
CASSLVPPGAGETQYF	TGTGCCAGCAGCTTAGTCCCCCCAGGGGCGGGGGAGACCCAGTACTTC	TRBJ2-5	few	.	TRBV7-3
CASSGGPGTSGGPHEQYF	TGCGCCAGCAGCGGTGGACCGGGGACTAGCGGGGGGCCCCACGAGCAGTACTTC	TRBJ2-7	.	TRBD2	TRBV5-1
CSASRGPGANVLTF	TGCAGTGCTAGTCGTGGGCCTGGGGCCAACGTCCTGACTTTC	TRBJ2-6	.	.	TRBV20-1
CASSPRTSGRGNEQFF	TGTGCCAGCAGCCCGAGGACTAGCGGCCGCGGCAATGAGCAGTTCTTC	TRBJ2-1	few	TRBD2	TRBV13
CASSFPGTNDGDGNTETQYF	TGTGCCAGCAGCTTCCCCGGGACTAACGATGGAGACGGGAACACAGAAACGCAGTATTTT	TRBJ2-3	.	TRBD2	TRBV5-6
CASSQVRDRVGPGYEQYF	TGTGCCAGCAGCCAAGTCCGGGACAGGGTTGGTCCGGGCTACGAGCAGTACTTC	TRBJ2-7	once	TRBD1	TRBV4-2
CAISESGTSVDTQYF	TGTGCCATCAGTGAGTCAGGGACTAGCGTGGATACGCAGTATTTT	TRBJ2-3	few	TRBD2	TRBV10-3
CASSLGTGPEAFF	TGTGCCAGCAGCCTCGGGACAGGTCCCGAAGCTTTCTTT	TRBJ1-1	.	TRBD1	TRBV3-1
CASSQEQGGNQPQHF	TGCGCCAGCAGCCAAGAACAGGGGGGCAATCAGCCCCAGCATTTT	TRBJ1-5	few	TRBD1	TRBV4-1
CASSLGRDTYGYTF	TGTGCCAGCAGTTTAGGCCGGGACACATATGGCTACACCTTC	TRBJ1-2	few	.	TRBV12-3/TRBV12-4
CASTTAGQGYYEQYF	TGTGCCAGCACAACAGCGGGACAGGGATATTACGAGCAGTACTTC	TRBJ2-7	few	TRBD1	TRBV25-1
CASSPLTGGVGEQFF	TGTGCCAGCAGCCCCCTAACGGGTGGGGTCGGTGAGCAGTTCTTC	TRBJ2-1	few	.	TRBV11-2
CASSLGGAVEQFF	TGTGCCAGCAGCTTAGGAGGGGCCGTTGAGCAGTTCTTC	TRBJ2-1	.	.	TRBV7-2
CASGASGGSYEQYF	TGTGCCAGCGGAGCTAGCGGGGGCTCCTACGAGCAGTACTTC	TRBJ2-7	many	TRBD2	TRBV9
CAISEPGQREEKLFF	TGTGCCATCAGTGAGCCCGGACAAAGAGAGGAAAAACTGTTTTTT	TRBJ1-4	few	.	TRBV10-3
CASSPGTGDNQPQHF	TGCGCCAGCAGCCCAGGGACAGGGGACAATCAGCCCCAGCATTTT	TRBJ1-5	few	TRBD1	TRBV5-1
CASSSSLLGGGTGELFF	TGTGCCAGCAGTTCTTCCCTCCTGGGGGGCGGTACCGGGGAGCTGTTTTTT	TRBJ2-2	.	.	TRBV6-2/TRBV6-3